This T cell receptor (beta chain) comes out of a study of CD4+ T cells in melanoma. Measured with immunoSEQ multiplex PCR; TCRdb has only the in-frame clones, and not every one. The sample shows about 110,000 clones, around 93% of them seen only once. Trimming shortened V by 6 bases and J by 1 base, and 16 bases separated the two germline ends. CDR1 is MDHEN and CDR2 is SYDVKM in the germline V gene. The CDR3 loop spans 16 amino acids. Broader study findings: Neoantigen-specific CD4+ T cells in melanoma reportedly had diverse differentiation states.

Only one count was recorded for this clone. Its target is unknown. The source material was peripheral blood. The chain is built from TRBV28 and TRBJ2-4; D not certain. The sequence was collected from a human donor with melanoma. This CDR3 is CASRRRPTGAKNIQYF. CDR3 sequence (DNA): TGTGCCAGCAGAAGAAGACCAACGGGTGCCAAAAACATTCAGTACTTC.